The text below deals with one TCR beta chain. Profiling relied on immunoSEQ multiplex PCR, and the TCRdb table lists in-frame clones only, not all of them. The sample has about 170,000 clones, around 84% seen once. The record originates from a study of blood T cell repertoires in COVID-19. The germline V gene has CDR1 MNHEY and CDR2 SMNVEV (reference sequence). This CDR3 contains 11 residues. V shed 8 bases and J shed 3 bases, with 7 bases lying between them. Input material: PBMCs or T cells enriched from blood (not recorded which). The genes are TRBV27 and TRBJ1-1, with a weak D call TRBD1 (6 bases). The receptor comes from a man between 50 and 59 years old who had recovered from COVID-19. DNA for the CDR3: TGTGCCAGCCACAGGGACACTGAAGCTTTCTTT. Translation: CASHRDTEAFF.